A single sample gave rise to the 5 T cell receptor beta chains below, sequenced in a study of a mutant IDH1 vaccine in newly diagnosed glioma. Libraries were prepared by immunoSEQ multiplex PCR; TCRdb keeps only in-frame clonotypes and omits some of them. The sample shows fewer than 45,000 clones, roughly three quarters of them seen only once. The time point denotes: baseline, week 1 (first vaccination visit). Treatment of the sample: pre-vaccination baseline after standard-of-care therapy. The material was PBMCs, obtained from a glioma patient treated with radiotherapy, temozolomide or both. Every receptor here comes from a middle-aged man with glioma. Some clones in this sample may be carry-over from other donors' samples.

The chain joins TRBV2 to TRBJ2-5, with D perhaps TRBD2 (5 bases). This CDR3 region has 13 residues. Per the germline V gene, CDR1 is SNHLY and CDR2 is FYNNEI. Between the trimmed V and J ends, which lost 9 bases and 1 base, there was a span of 12 bases. In DNA form, the CDR3 reads TGTGCCAGGAACCCGGACTTCCAAGAGACCCAGTACTTC. Encoded protein: CARNPDFQETQYF.

The chain carries TRBV4-2 and TRBJ1-6; no firm D call. Germline V gives CDR1 LGHNA, CDR2 YNFKEQ. Trimming removed 4 bases at V and 7 bases at J, with 11 bases between. CDR3 size: 14 residues. This chain's CDR3 is CASSLTERNSPLHF. DNA for the CDR3: TGTGCCAGCAGCCTCACAGAGAGGAATTCACCCCTCCACTTT.

The rearrangement uses TRBV10-3 and TRBJ1-1; no clear D gene. Germline CDR1 ENHRY, CDR2 SYGVKD. CDR3 length: 12 amino acids. Trimming took off 10 bases at V and 1 base at J, with 10 bases between the two ends. CDR3 in DNA: TGTGCCACACATCCGGGGAACACTGAAGCTTTCTTT. Amino acid sequence: CATHPGNTEAFF.

V gene TRBV2 combines with J gene TRBJ1-3; D gene unclear. The CDR3 extends over 15 amino acids. CDR1 SNHLY and CDR2 FYNNEI come from the germline V gene. Trimming stripped 2 bases from V and 2 bases from J, with 10 bases between. As DNA, the CDR3 is TGTGCCAGCAGTGAATGGGCAAGCGCTGGAAACACCATATATTTT. This sequence encodes CASSEWASAGNTIYF. The full variable domain, rest sourced from reference TRBV2 and TRBJ1-3, is EPEVTQTPSHQVTQMGQEVILRCVPISNHLYFYWYRQILGQKVEFLVSFYNNEISEKSEIFDDQFSVERPDGSNFTLKIRSTKLEDSAMYFCASSEWASAGNTIYFGEGSWLTVV.

The genes are TRBV19 and TRBJ2-6; D gene ambiguous. The CDR3 totals 14 residues. V lost 5 bases to trimming and J lost 0 bases, with 5 bases between them. Germline CDR1 and CDR2: LNHDA and SQIVND (reference sequence). CDR3 region: CASSVNSGANVLTF. The CDR3 nucleotides are TGTGCCAGTAGTGTGAACTCTGGGGCCAACGTCCTGACTTTC.